This TCR beta chain was profiled in a study of T-cell memory formation after mild COVID-19. Whole-study results and caveats: There was a balanced CD4/CD8 profile in clones contracting day 15 to 85, and later expanders leaned CD4+.

The length of the CDR3 is 13 residues. CDR1 KGHSH and CDR2 LQKENI come from the germline V gene. Trimming removed 0 bases from V and 6 bases from J, with 6 bases in between. MiXCR, applied by TCRdb to the 5' RACE reads, yields one record per CDR3 protein. The sample comprises approximately 260,000 distinct CDR3 sequences, around 17% of which are singletons, and under 25% rests with the top ten. Concerning this clonotype itself: The antigen is unknown.

The receptor comes from a man between 18 and 35 years old who had mild COVID-19 (a few samples of this study predate the infection). Cell type and time point are not known. The sample consisted of PBMCs or a T cell subset sorted from them (not recorded which). The chain employs TRBV18 and TRBJ2-1; D gene uncertain. The CDR3 reads CASSPPGINEQFF. The CDR3 nucleotides are TGTGCCAGCTCACCACCGGGGATCAATGAGCAGTTCTTC. Using reference TRBV18 and TRBJ2-1 for the parts outside the CDR3, the full variable domain is NAGVMQNPRHLVRRRGQEARLRCSPMKGHSHVYWYRQLPEEGLKFMVYLQKENIIDESGMPKERFSAEFPKEGPSILRIQQVVRGDSAAYFCASSPPGINEQFFGPGTRLTVL.